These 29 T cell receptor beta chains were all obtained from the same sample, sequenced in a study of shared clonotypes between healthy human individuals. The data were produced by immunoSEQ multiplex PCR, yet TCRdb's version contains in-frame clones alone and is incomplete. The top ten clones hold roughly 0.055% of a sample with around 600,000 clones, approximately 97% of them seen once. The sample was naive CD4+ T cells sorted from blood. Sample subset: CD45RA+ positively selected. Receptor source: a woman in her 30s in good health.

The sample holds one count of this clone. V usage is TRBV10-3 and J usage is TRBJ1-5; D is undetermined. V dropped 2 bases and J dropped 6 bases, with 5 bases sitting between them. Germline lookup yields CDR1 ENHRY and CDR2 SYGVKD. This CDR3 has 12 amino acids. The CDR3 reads CAISEGTQPQHF. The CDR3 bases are TGTGCCATCAGTGAGGGTACTCAGCCCCAGCATTTT.

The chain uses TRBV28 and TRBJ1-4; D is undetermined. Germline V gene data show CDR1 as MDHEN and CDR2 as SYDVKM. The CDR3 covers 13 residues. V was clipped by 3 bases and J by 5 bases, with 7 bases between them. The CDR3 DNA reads TGTGCCAGCAGTTTTATAGGGAATGAAAAACTGTTTTTT. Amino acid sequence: CASSFIGNEKLFF.

The CDR3 sequence is CASSIRLGGSGNTIYF. CDR3 sequence (DNA): TGTGCCAGTAGTATCCGTTTAGGGGGGTCTGGAAACACCATATATTTT. The V call is TRBV19, the J call TRBJ1-3, with TRBD1 as a possible D gene (6 bases). Looked up from germline, CDR1 is LNHDA and CDR2 is SQIVND (reference sequence). The CDR3 covers 16 residues. With 3 bases removed from V and 1 base from J, the gap between germline ends came to 13 bases.

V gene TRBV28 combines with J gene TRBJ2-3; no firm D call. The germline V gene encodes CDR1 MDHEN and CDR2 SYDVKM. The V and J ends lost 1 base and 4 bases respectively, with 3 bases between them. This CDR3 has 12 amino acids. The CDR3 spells CASSLLPDTQYF. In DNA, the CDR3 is TGTGCCAGCAGTTTATTACCAGATACGCAGTATTTT. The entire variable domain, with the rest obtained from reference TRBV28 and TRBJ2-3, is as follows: DVKVTQSSRYLVKRTGEKVFLECVQDMDHENMFWYRQDPGLGLRLIYFSYDVKMKEKGDIPEGYSVSREKKERFSLILESASTNQTSMYLCASSLLPDTQYFGPGTRLTVL.

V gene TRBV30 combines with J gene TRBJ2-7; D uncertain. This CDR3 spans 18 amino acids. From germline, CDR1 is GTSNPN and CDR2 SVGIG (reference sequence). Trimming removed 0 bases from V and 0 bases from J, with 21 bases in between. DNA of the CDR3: TGTGCCTGGAGTGTACCCATCGGAAGGATCTCTAACTCCTACGAGCAGTACTTC. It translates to CAWSVPIGRISNSYEQYF. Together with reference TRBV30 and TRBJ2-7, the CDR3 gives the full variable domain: SQTIHQWPATLVQPVGSPLSLECTVEGTSNPNLYWYRQAAGRGLQLLFYSVGIGQISSEVPQNLSASRPQDRQFILSSKKLLLSDSGFYLCAWSVPIGRISNSYEQYFGPGTRLTVT.

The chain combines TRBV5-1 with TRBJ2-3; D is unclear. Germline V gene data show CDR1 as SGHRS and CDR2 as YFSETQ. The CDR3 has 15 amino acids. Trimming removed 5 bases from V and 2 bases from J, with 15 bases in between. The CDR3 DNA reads TGCGCCAGCAGTCGGTCGGGCCTCAACACAGATACGCAGTATTTT. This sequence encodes CASSRSGLNTDTQYF.

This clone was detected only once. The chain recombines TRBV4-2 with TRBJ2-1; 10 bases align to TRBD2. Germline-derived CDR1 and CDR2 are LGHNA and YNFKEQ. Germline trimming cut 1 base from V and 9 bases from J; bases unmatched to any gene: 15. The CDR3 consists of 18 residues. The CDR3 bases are TGTGCCAGCAGCCAAGGATTTGGAGCTGCTAGCGGGAGCGGTGAGCAGTTCTTC. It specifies CASSQGFGAASGSGEQFF.

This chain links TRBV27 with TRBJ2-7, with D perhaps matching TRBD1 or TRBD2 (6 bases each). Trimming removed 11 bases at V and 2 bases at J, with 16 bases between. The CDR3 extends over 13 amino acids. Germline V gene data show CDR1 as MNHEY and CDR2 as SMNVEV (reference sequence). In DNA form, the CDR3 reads TGTGCCTCAAAGGGGGGTACGGCCTACGAGCAGTACTTC. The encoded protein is CASKGGTAYEQYF.

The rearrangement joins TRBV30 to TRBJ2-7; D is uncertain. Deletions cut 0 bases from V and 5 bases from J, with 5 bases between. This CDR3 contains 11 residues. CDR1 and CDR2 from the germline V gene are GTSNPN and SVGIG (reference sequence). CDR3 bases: TGTGCCTGGAGTGTGGTGAACGAGCAGTACTTC. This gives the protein CAWSVVNEQYF.

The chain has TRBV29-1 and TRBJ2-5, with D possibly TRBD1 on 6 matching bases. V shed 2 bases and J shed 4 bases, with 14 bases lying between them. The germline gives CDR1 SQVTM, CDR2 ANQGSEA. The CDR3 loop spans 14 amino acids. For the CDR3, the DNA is TGCAGCGTTGAAACATTGGACAGCCCAGAGACCCAGTACTTC. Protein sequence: CSVETLDSPETQYF. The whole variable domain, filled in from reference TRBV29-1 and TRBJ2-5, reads SAVISQKPSRDICQRGTSLTIQCQVDSQVTMMFWYRQQPGQSLTLIATANQGSEATYESGFVIDKFPISRPNLTFSTLTVSNMSPEDSSIYLCSVETLDSPETQYFGPGTRLLVL.

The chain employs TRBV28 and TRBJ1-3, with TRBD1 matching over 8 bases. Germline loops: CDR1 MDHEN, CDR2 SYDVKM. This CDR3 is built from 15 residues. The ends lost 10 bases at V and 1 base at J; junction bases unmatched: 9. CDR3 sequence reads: CATYRGGWSGNTIYF. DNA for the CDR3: TGTGCCACCTACAGGGGGGGATGGTCTGGAAACACCATATATTTT.

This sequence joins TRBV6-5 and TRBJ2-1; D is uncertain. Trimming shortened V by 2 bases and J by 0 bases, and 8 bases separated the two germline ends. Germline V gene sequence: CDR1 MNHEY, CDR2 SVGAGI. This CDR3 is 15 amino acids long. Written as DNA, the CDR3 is TGTGCCAGCAGTTACCGACCGAGCTCCTACAATGAGCAGTTCTTC. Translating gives CASSYRPSSYNEQFF.

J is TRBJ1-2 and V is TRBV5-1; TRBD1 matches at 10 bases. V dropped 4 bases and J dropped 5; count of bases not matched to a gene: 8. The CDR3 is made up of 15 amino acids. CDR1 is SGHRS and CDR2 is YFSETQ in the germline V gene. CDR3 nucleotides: TGCGCCAGCAGCCGACAGGGGGCGCGGGATTATGGCTACACCTTC. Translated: CASSRQGARDYGYTF.

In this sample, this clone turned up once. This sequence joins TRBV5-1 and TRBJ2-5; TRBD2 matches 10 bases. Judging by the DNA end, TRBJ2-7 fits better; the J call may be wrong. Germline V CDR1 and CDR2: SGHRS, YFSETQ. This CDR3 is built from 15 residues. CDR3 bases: TGCGCCAGCAGCTTGCCCCTAGCGGGAGTGGACGAGCAGTACTTC. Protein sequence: CASSLPLAGVDEQYF.

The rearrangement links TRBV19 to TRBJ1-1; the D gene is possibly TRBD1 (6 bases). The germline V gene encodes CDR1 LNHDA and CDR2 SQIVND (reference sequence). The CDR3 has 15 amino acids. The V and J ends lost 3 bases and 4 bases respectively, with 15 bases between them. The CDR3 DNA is TGTGCCAGTAGTATCCGGCAGGGGAGTAGCACTGAAGCTTTCTTT. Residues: CASSIRQGSSTEAFF.

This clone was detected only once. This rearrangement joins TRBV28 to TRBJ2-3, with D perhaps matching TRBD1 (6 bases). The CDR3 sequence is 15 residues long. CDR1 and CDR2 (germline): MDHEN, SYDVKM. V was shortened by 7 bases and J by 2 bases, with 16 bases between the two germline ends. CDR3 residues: CASTQRGRSTDTQYF. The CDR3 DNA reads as TGTGCCAGCACCCAAAGGGGGAGATCCACAGATACGCAGTATTTT.

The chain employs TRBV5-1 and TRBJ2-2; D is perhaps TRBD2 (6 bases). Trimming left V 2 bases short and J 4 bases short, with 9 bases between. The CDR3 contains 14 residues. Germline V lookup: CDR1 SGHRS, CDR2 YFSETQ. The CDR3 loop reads CASSLYGGTGELFF. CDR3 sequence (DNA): TGCGCCAGCAGCTTATACGGGGGCACCGGGGAGCTGTTTTTT.

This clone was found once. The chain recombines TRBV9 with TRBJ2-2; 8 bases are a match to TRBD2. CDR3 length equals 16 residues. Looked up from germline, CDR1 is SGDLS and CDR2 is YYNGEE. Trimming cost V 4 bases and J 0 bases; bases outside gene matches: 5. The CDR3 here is CASSLSGITNTGELFF. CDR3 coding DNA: TGTGCCAGCAGCCTTAGCGGGATCACGAACACCGGGGAGCTGTTTTTT.

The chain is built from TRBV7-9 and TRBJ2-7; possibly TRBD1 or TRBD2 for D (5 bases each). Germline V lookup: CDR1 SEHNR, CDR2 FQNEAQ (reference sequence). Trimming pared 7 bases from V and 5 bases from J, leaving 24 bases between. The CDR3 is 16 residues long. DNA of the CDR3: TGTGCCAGCACCGCCTCCGGGGCAGGGATACAGGACGAGCAGTACTTC. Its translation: CASTASGAGIQDEQYF.

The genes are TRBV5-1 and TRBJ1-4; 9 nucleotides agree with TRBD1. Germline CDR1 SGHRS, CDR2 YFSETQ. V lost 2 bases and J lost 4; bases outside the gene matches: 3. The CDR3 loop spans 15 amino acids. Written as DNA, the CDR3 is TGCGCCAGCAGCTTACAGGGGGCTGGTAATGAAAAACTGTTTTTT. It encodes CASSLQGAGNEKLFF.

The CDR3 region has the DNA TGTGCCAGCAGTTACCGCCGCGGCAGGTATACTGAAGCTTTCTTT. It encodes CASSYRRGRYTEAFF. The chain recombines TRBV6-5 with TRBJ1-1; D unclear. Per the germline V gene, CDR1 is MNHEY and CDR2 is SVGAGI. The CDR3 spans 15 residues. Trimming took off 2 bases at V and 5 bases at J, with 15 bases between the two ends.

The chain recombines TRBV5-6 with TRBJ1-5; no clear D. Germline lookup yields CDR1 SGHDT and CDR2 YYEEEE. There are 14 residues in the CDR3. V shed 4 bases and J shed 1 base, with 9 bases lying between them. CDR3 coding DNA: TGTGCCAGCAGCCTGGGTTCGAGCAATCAGCCCCAGCATTTT. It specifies CASSLGSSNQPQHF.

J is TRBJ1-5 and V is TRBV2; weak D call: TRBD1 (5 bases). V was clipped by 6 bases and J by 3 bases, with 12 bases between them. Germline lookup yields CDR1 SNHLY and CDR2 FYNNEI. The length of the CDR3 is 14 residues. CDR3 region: CASRADSVNQPQHF. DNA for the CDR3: TGTGCCAGCAGAGCCGACAGTGTCAATCAGCCCCAGCATTTT.

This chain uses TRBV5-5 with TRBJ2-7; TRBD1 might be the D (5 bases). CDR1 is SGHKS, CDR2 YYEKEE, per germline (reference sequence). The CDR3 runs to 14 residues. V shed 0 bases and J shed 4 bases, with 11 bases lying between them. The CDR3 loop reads CASSLAPTAYEQYF. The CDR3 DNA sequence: TGTGCCAGCAGCTTGGCTCCGACAGCATACGAGCAGTACTTC. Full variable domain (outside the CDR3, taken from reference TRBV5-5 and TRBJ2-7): DAGVTQSPTHLIKTRGQQVTLRCSPISGHKSVSWYQQVLGQGPQFIFQYYEKEERGRGNFPDRFSARQFPNYSSELNVNALLLGDSALYLCASSLAPTAYEQYFGPGTRLTVT.

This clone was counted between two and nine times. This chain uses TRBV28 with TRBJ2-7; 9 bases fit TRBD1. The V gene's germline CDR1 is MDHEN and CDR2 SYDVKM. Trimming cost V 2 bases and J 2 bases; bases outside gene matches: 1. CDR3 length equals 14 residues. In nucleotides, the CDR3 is TGTGCCAGCAGTTTAGGACAGGGGACCTACGAGCAGTACTTC. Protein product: CASSLGQGTYEQYF.

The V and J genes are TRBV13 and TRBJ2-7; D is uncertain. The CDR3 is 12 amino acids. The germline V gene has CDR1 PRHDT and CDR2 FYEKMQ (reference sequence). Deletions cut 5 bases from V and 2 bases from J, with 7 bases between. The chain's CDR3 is CASSQRAYEQYF. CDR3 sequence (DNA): TGTGCCAGCAGCCAACGGGCCTACGAGCAGTACTTC. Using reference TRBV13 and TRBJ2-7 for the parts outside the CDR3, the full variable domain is AAGVIQSPRHLIKEKRETATLKCYPIPRHDTVYWYQQGPGQDPQFLISFYEKMQSDKGSIPDRFSAQQFSDYHSELNMSSLELGDSALYFCASSQRAYEQYFGPGTRLTVT.

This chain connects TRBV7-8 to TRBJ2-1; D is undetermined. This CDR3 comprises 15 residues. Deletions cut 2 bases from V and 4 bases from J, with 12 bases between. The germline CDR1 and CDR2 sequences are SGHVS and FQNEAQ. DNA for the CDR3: TGTGCCAGCAGCTTAAAGTTTGTAGGGTACAATGAGCAGTTCTTC. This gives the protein CASSLKFVGYNEQFF.

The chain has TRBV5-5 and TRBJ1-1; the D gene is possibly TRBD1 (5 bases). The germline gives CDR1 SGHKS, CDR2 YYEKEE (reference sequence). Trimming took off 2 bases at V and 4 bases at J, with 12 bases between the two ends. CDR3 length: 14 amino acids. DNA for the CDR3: TGTGCCAGCAGCTTTAGGGGCTGGGGCACTGAAGCTTTCTTT. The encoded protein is CASSFRGWGTEAFF.

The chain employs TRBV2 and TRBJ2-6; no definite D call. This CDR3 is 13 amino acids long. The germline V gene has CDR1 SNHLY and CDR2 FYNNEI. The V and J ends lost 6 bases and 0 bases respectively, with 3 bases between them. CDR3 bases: TGTGCCAGCAGGTACTCTGGGGCCAACGTCCTGACTTTC. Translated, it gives CASRYSGANVLTF.